Each of the 32 T cell receptor beta chains below was sequenced from the same sample in a study of shared clonotypes between healthy human individuals. The assay was immunoSEQ multiplex PCR, and TCRdb's table has in-frame clones only and misses some. The data contain millions of clones, more than 85% of them singletons. The specimen was naive CD4+ T cells from PBMCs. Documented subset: CD45RA+ positively selected. These receptors were taken from a man between 18 and 35 years old in good health. Some clones in this sample may be carry-over from other donors' samples.

The rearrangement links TRBV5-1 to TRBJ2-5; D possibly uses TRBD1 or TRBD2 (5 bases each). Per the germline V gene, CDR1 is SGHRS and CDR2 is YFSETQ. CDR3 length: 13 amino acids. Trimming pared 7 bases from V and 1 base from J, leaving 11 bases between. This chain's CDR3 is CASEGIAQETQYF. CDR3 in DNA: TGCGCCAGCGAGGGGATCGCCCAAGAGACCCAGTACTTC.

V and J are TRBV6-1 and TRBJ1-2; D is unclear. Per germline, CDR1 MNHNS and CDR2 SASEGT. The CDR3 is 10 residues long. V was trimmed by 8 bases and J by 8 bases, leaving 9 bases between them. The CDR3 DNA reads as TGTGCCAGCTTAAATTACGGCTACACCTTC. As protein: CASLNYGYTF.

The rearrangement links TRBV5-6 to TRBJ1-3; D is undetermined. Germline V gene data show CDR1 as SGHDT and CDR2 as YYEEEE. The CDR3 totals 14 residues. V dropped 4 bases and J dropped 0 bases, with 8 bases sitting between them. The CDR3 DNA reads as TGTGCCAGCAGCCTCCGGGCCTCTGGAAACACCATATATTTT. Amino acid sequence: CASSLRASGNTIYF.

This clone appeared once. The CDR3 DNA reads TGTGCCATCAGGACGAGTGGGGGAAACACCATATATTTT. Protein sequence: CAIRTSGGNTIYF. The J gene is TRBJ1-3, the V gene TRBV10-3; no definite D call. The CDR3 is made up of 13 amino acids. Trimming pared 6 bases from V and 4 bases from J, leaving 10 bases between. Germline CDR1 ENHRY, CDR2 SYGVKD.

The chain recombines TRBV10-3 with TRBJ2-7; 9 bases agree with TRBD1. This CDR3 comprises 13 residues. The germline V gene encodes CDR1 ENHRY and CDR2 SYGVKD. The junction had 6 bases not matched to a gene; V was cut back by 6 bases and J by 6 bases. In DNA, the CDR3 is TGTGCCATCAGGCGGACAGGGGAGAGCGAGCAGTACTTC. It yields the protein CAIRRTGESEQYF.

The rearrangement links TRBV6-6 to TRBJ2-1; possible D gene TRBD2, 6 bases. The CDR3 is 12 residues long. The germline CDR1 and CDR2 sequences are MNHNY and SVGAGI (reference sequence). V lost 2 bases to trimming and J lost 14 bases, with 13 bases between them. The CDR3 DNA follows: TGTGCCAGCAGTTACGCCGGGGACTGGAAGTTCTTC. Translating gives CASSYAGDWKFF.

The chain has TRBV5-1 and TRBJ2-1; 10 bases agree with TRBD2. CDR1 and CDR2 from the germline V gene are SGHRS and YFSETQ. Trimming removed 0 bases from V and 7 bases from J; junction bases left unmatched: 7. This CDR3 contains 16 residues. The CDR3: CASSLDPSGSGNEQFF. The CDR3 nucleotides read TGCGCCAGCAGCTTGGATCCTAGCGGGAGCGGAAATGAGCAGTTCTTC.

The chain combines TRBV19 with TRBJ1-1, with D uncertain. The CDR3 is 13 residues long. V lost 2 bases and J lost 1, with 5 bases in between. Germline V gene lookup returns CDR1 LNHDA and CDR2 SQIVND (reference sequence). CDR3 residues: CASSITPNTEAFF. CDR3 sequence (DNA): TGTGCCAGTAGTATAACCCCGAACACTGAAGCTTTCTTT. Full variable domain (outside the CDR3, taken from reference TRBV19 and TRBJ1-1): DGGITQSPKYLFRKEGQNVTLSCEQNLNHDAMYWYRQDPGQGLRLIYYSQIVNDFQKGDIAEGYSVSREKKESFPLTVTSAQKNPTAFYLCASSITPNTEAFFGQGTRLTVV.

The chain recombines TRBV7-2 with TRBJ1-5; D possibly corresponds to TRBD1 (5 bases). V lost 6 bases, J lost 1 base, and 13 bases lay in between. Per germline, CDR1 SGHTA and CDR2 FQGNSA. There are 15 residues in the CDR3. In DNA, the CDR3 is TGTGCCAGCAGTCGAGCACGGGGCAGCAATCAGCCCCAGCATTTT. Translation gives CASSRARGSNQPQHF. The whole variable domain, filled in from reference TRBV7-2 and TRBJ1-5, reads GAGVSQSPSNKVTEKGKDVELRCDPISGHTALYWYRQSLGQGLEFLIYFQGNSAPDKSGLPSDRFSAERTGGSVSTLTIQRTQQEDSAVYLCASSRARGSNQPQHFGDGTRLSIL.

In this sample, this clone turned up a few times. Other DNA sequences in the sample encode the same CDR3. The CDR3 spells CASSRQETQYF. CDR3 in DNA: TGCGCCAGCAGCCGACAAGAGACCCAGTACTTC. The gene calls are TRBV5-1 and TRBJ2-5; no reliable D call. Trimming took 4 bases from V and 2 from J, leaving 3 bases between them. CDR3 size: 11 residues. CDR1 is SGHRS and CDR2 is YFSETQ in the germline V gene.

This clone turned up a few times. The chain has TRBV2 and TRBJ2-3; D gene uncertain. The V end was cut by 7 bases, the J end by 10 bases, with 3 bases between. Germline CDR1 SNHLY, CDR2 FYNNEI. This CDR3 is built from 8 residues. CDR3 sequence: CASNPQYF. Written as DNA, the CDR3 is TGTGCCAGCAATCCGCAGTATTTT.

V usage is TRBV7-2 and J usage is TRBJ2-4; the match to TRBD1 covers 9 bases. The CDR3 consists of 14 residues. From germline, CDR1 is SGHTA and CDR2 FQGNSA. The junction had 7 bases not matched to a gene; V was cut back by 5 bases and J by 8 bases. Written as DNA, the CDR3 is TGTGCCAGCAGCCCGGACAGGGGTGGGTACATTCAGTACTTC. Its protein is CASSPDRGGYIQYF.

The genes are TRBV18 and TRBJ1-3; D ambiguous. CDR3 size: 17 residues. Per germline, CDR1 KGHSH and CDR2 LQKENI. The V gene lost 3 bases and the J gene lost 0 bases, with 15 bases spanning the gap. CDR3 amino acids: CASSPLATVNSGNTIYF. DNA of the CDR3: TGTGCCAGCTCACCCCTTGCCACAGTTAACTCTGGAAACACCATATATTTT.

V and J are TRBV5-4 and TRBJ2-3; D is unclear. This CDR3 region has 11 residues. Trimming left V 4 bases short and J 6 bases short, with 6 bases between. The germline CDR1 and CDR2 sequences are SGHNT and YYREEE (reference sequence). The CDR3 here is CASSRRDTQYF. CDR3 DNA sequence: TGTGCCAGCAGCCGGCGGGATACGCAGTATTTT.

The chain couples TRBV2 to TRBJ2-3, with 10 bases identical to TRBD2. Germline CDR1 is SNHLY and CDR2 is FYNNEI. The length of the CDR3 is 15 residues. The V and J ends lost 8 bases and 4 bases, in that order; junction bases with no gene match: 9. CDR3: CASRRLAGSSDTQYF. The DNA for the CDR3 is TGTGCCAGCCGGAGACTAGCGGGCTCGTCAGATACGCAGTATTTT.

The chain combines TRBV4-3 with TRBJ2-3; 9 bases agree with TRBD1. The germline CDR1 and CDR2 sequences are LGHNA and YSLEER. The J segment lost 3 bases and the V segment lost 4 bases, leaving 11 bases of the junction unmatched. The CDR3 is made up of 17 amino acids. CDR3 loop: CASSRVRGDRVTDTQYF. CDR3 nucleotide sequence: TGCGCCAGCAGCCGAGTACGTGGGGACAGGGTGACAGATACGCAGTATTTT.

The chain joins TRBV7-2 to TRBJ1-1; D perhaps matches TRBD1 (6 bases). V was cut by 8 bases and J by 2 bases, with 12 bases left in between. The CDR3 has 13 residues. CDR1 is SGHTA and CDR2 is FQGNSA in the germline V gene. Here the CDR3 reads CASRRGVNTEAFF. CDR3 nucleotides: TGTGCCAGCCGCAGGGGAGTAAACACTGAAGCTTTCTTT.

On this clone itself: Other nucleotide sequences from this sample produce the same CDR3. The chain has TRBV28 and TRBJ1-5; D is perhaps TRBD1 (5 bases). The V gene lost 2 bases and the J gene lost 2 bases, with 10 bases spanning the gap. Germline CDR1 MDHEN, CDR2 SYDVKM. The CDR3 extends over 15 amino acids. The CDR3 nucleotides are TGTGCCAGCAGTTTAGGGGGGGAGGGCAATCAGCCCCAGCATTTT. Protein: CASSLGGEGNQPQHF. The full variable domain, its missing parts supplied by reference TRBV28 and TRBJ1-5, is DVKVTQSSRYLVKRTGEKVFLECVQDMDHENMFWYRQDPGLGLRLIYFSYDVKMKEKGDIPEGYSVSREKKERFSLILESASTNQTSMYLCASSLGGEGNQPQHFGDGTRLSIL.

V usage is TRBV5-1 and J usage is TRBJ1-1; no definite D call. Trimming took off 1 base at V and 1 base at J, with 8 bases between the two ends. The germline V gene has CDR1 SGHRS and CDR2 YFSETQ. This CDR3 spans 14 amino acids. The CDR3, as DNA: TGCGCCAGCAGCTTGTGGGGAGAGAACACTGAAGCTTTCTTT. Translated, it gives CASSLWGENTEAFF.

The rearrangement joins TRBV9 to TRBJ2-1; 8 bases match TRBD2. The CDR3 length is 17 residues. V lost 2 bases, J lost 1 base, and 8 bases stayed unmatched. Germline CDR1 is SGDLS and CDR2 is YYNGEE. CDR3 loop: CASSVQAGAGSYNEQFF. The CDR3 nucleotides are TGTGCCAGCAGCGTTCAAGCGGGAGCGGGTTCCTACAATGAGCAGTTCTTC.

This clone has only one observation. V is TRBV28 and J is TRBJ1-4, with D unclear. The CDR3 sequence is 14 residues long. Between the trimmed V and J ends, which lost 10 bases and 3 bases, there was a span of 15 bases. The germline gives CDR1 MDHEN, CDR2 SYDVKM. CDR3 amino acids: CATATGSANEKLFF. For the CDR3, the DNA is TGTGCCACGGCAACGGGGTCGGCTAATGAAAAACTGTTTTTT. The full variable domain, rest sourced from reference TRBV28 and TRBJ1-4, is DVKVTQSSRYLVKRTGEKVFLECVQDMDHENMFWYRQDPGLGLRLIYFSYDVKMKEKGDIPEGYSVSREKKERFSLILESASTNQTSMYLCATATGSANEKLFFGSGTQLSVL.

V gene TRBV11-3 combines with J gene TRBJ2-7, with D perhaps TRBD1 (5 bases). The CDR3 is 13 residues long. Trimming stripped 3 bases from V and 7 bases from J, with 13 bases between. Per germline, CDR1 SGHNT and CDR2 YENEEA. The CDR3 reads CASSFDRSGEQYF. The CDR3 DNA reads TGTGCCAGCAGCTTTGACCGGTCAGGGGAGCAGTACTTC.

The chain couples TRBV27 to TRBJ2-1; 11 nucleotides align to TRBD2. The CDR3 runs to 16 residues. Trimming took 0 bases from V and 8 from J; bases not matched to a gene: 6. Germline CDR1 reads MNHEY; CDR2 reads SMNVEV (reference sequence). CDR3 sequence reads: CASSLSHTSGSYEQFF. CDR3 DNA sequence: TGTGCCAGCAGTTTATCGCATACTAGCGGGAGCTATGAGCAGTTCTTC.

DNA of the CDR3: TGTGCCAGCAGCCACTATATGAACACTGAAGCTTTCTTT. Amino acid sequence: CASSHYMNTEAFF. V is TRBV27 and J is TRBJ1-1; no reliable D call. The CDR3 is 13 residues long. Germline V gene sequence: CDR1 MNHEY, CDR2 SMNVEV (reference sequence). V was pared by 6 bases and J by 0 bases, with 8 bases between.

The rearrangement links TRBV10-3 to TRBJ2-7, with D possibly being TRBD2 (6 bases). The CDR3 contains 14 residues. CDR1 and CDR2 from the germline V gene are ENHRY and SYGVKD. With 2 bases removed from V and 1 base from J, the gap between germline ends came to 9 bases. CDR3 residues: CAISEGGWSYEQYF. The DNA of the CDR3 is TGTGCCATCAGTGAGGGGGGGTGGTCCTACGAGCAGTACTTC.

In the case of this clone: Within the sample, other DNA sequences also encode this same CDR3. The CDR3 DNA reads as TGTGCCAGCAGCCCGCGACTAGCGGGAGGCAATGAGCAGTTCTTC. This encodes CASSPRLAGGNEQFF. V and J are TRBV5-4 and TRBJ2-1; TRBD2 matches at 13 bases. Germline values: CDR1 SGHNT, CDR2 YYREEE (reference sequence). This CDR3 has 15 amino acids. The trim removed 4 bases at V and 6 bases at J, leaving 4 bases unmatched.

The J gene is TRBJ2-1, the V gene TRBV5-1; 7 bases match TRBD2. Looked up from germline, CDR1 is SGHRS and CDR2 is YFSETQ. This CDR3 is 15 amino acids long. The junction had 8 bases not matched to a gene; V was cut back by 4 bases and J by 4 bases. The CDR3 is CASSTGTNEYNEQFF. The CDR3 bases are TGCGCCAGCAGCACCGGGACTAACGAATACAATGAGCAGTTCTTC. Using reference TRBV5-1 and TRBJ2-1 for the parts outside the CDR3, the full variable domain is KAGVTQTPRYLIKTRGQQVTLSCSPISGHRSVSWYQQTPGQGLQFLFEYFSETQRNKGNFPGRFSGRQFSNSRSEMNVSTLELGDSALYLCASSTGTNEYNEQFFGPGTRLTVL.

The chain combines TRBV11-2 with TRBJ2-7; TRBD2 matches 10 bases. The CDR3 spans 16 residues. After removal of 4 bases from V and 3 bases from J, the junction contained 9 bases not matched to a gene. CDR1 SGHAT and CDR2 FQNNGV come from the germline V gene. Written as DNA, the CDR3 is TGTGCCAGCAGCTCAAGAGGGGGACTAGCGTACTACGAGCAGTACTTC. This sequence encodes CASSSRGGLAYYEQYF.

The chain carries TRBV27 and TRBJ2-7; TRBD1 agrees at 9 bases. J gave up 4 bases and V 5 bases, and 6 bases lay outside the gene matches. CDR3 length equals 14 residues. CDR1 is MNHEY, CDR2 SMNVEV, per germline (reference sequence). The CDR3 loop is CASSPWDRAYEQYF. The CDR3, as DNA: TGTGCCAGCAGTCCTTGGGACAGGGCTTACGAGCAGTACTTC.

The V gene is TRBV2, the J gene TRBJ2-7, with D unresolved. Trimming took off 7 bases at V and 4 bases at J, with 14 bases between the two ends. The length of the CDR3 is 13 residues. From germline, CDR1 is SNHLY and CDR2 FYNNEI. CDR3 sequence (DNA): TGTGCCAGCACCCTTGGGTGGAGTTACGAGCAGTACTTC. As protein: CASTLGWSYEQYF.

The chain joins TRBV5-1 to TRBJ2-7; 10 nucleotides match TRBD2. V was pared by 4 bases and J by 6 bases, with 10 bases of the junction left unmatched. CDR3 length equals 15 residues. Germline-derived CDR1 and CDR2 are SGHRS and YFSETQ. CDR3 region: CASSGGTSAPFEQYF. The CDR3 DNA is TGCGCCAGCAGCGGGGGGACTAGCGCCCCATTCGAGCAGTACTTC.

V is TRBV2 and J is TRBJ2-3, with 10 bases matching TRBD2. This CDR3 comprises 15 residues. Germline V gene lookup returns CDR1 SNHLY and CDR2 FYNNEI. J was trimmed by 4 bases and V by 6 bases; bases with no gene match: 7. CDR3 in amino acids: CASSPSGSISDTQYF. DNA for the CDR3: TGTGCCAGCAGCCCTAGCGGGAGTATATCAGATACGCAGTATTTT.